The sequence of this TCR beta chain was determined in a study of CD8+ T cells in alopecia areata (dated by TCRdb to 2016 to 2018). Broadly, across the study: High-throughput TCRbeta sequencing was used to examine T cell clonal expansion in alopecia areata in both the C3H/HeJ mouse model and human patients. In humans, TCRbeta sequencing was performed on scalp tissue and on sorted CD4+ and CD8+ peripheral blood T cells from healthy controls and from patients with patchy or totalis/universalis alopecia areata. Clonality in the scalp was compared among normal scalp (n=4), patchy alopecia areata scalp (n=8), and alopecia totalis/universalis scalp (n=8). RNA was obtained with the PAXgene miRNA kit for fixed scalp, the miRNeasy kit for PBMCs, and the RNeasy kit for mouse skin. immunoSEQ multiplex PCR using 35 Vbeta forward primers and 13 Jbeta reverse primers was used to amplify TCRbeta CDR3 regions. Paper-wide results and their limitations: Resident alphabeta T cells in normal human skin are also sequenced, complicating scalp TCR repertoire analysis, unlike mouse skin dominated by gammadelta T cells. Shared TCR sequences between patients were less evident than in mice, which may be partly attributable to HLA diversity in the patient population. Compared with normal scalp, lesional scalp had higher clonality and more expanded CD8+ clones, particularly in alopecia totalis/universalis, a pattern that suggests antigenic drive.

For several biomarker-study patients, CD4+ cells were further sorted into CD25+CD127- cells. Lesional scalp punch biopsies and peripheral blood were collected from alopecia areata patients. After PBMCs were isolated by density centrifugation and stained for CD3, CD4 and CD8, a FACSAria was used to sort CD4+ and CD8+ T cells. The untreated alopecia areata patients were recruited through a multicenter biomarker study. Comments on this clone: Its recognized antigen is unknown. No much larger clonotype is one base removed from it; base qualities were not supplied.

The germline V gene (reference sequence) specifies MNHEY as CDR1 and SMNVEV as CDR2. Taken from cysteine to phenylalanine, the CDR3 has 15 residues. The sequence is cut down to CDR3 DNA, 45 bases in frame from base 1. Unmatched junction bases come to 13, with V trimmed by 6 bases and J by 11 bases. Libraries were made using the immunoSEQ multiplex PCR assay. RNA was extracted from all samples and reverse transcribed into cDNA as template for TCR sequencing. First-strand cDNA was synthesized with SuperScript III using a 2:1 mix of oligo-dT and random hexamers. A synthetic immune receptor repertoire was used to assess amplification bias, and residual bias was removed computationally. The study's own analysis went as follows. After raw reads were preprocessed to remove errors, the CDR3 was defined following IMGT conventions as running from the conserved cysteine to phenylalanine. To get clonality, Shannon entropy was normalized by log2 of the number of productive unique TCRs and the result was subtracted from 1. Whether scalp clones were CD4 or CD8 was inferred by matching scalp TCRbeta sequences against CD4 and CD8 repertoires sorted from blood. The immuneACCESS repertoire file appears here via TCRdb, limited to in-frame rearrangements. These files lack a portion of the clones; in checked studies, under half of the deficit traces to unresolved V genes, and the cause of the others is not known. V, J and clone size are those of that table, while D and trimming were read from the DNA. For this sample there are thousands of clones; 70% to 85% appear just once. Roughly 2.7% of the sample belongs to the ten largest clones.

The sample consisted of CD4+ Tregs sorted from blood. This clonotype was obtained from a human donor with alopecia areata. The chain links TRBV27 with TRBJ2-1; a stretch of 10 junction bases matches TRBD1. The sequence in DNA is TGTGCCAGCAGGGGGGGACAGGGGCCGAAATGGAAGCAGTTCTTC. Its protein reads: CASRGGQGPKWKQFF.